This T cell receptor (beta chain) was captured by sequencing in a study of T-cell reconstitution after alpha-beta-depleted transplantation in children. Germline V lookup: CDR1 KGHSH, CDR2 LQKENI. The CDR3 runs 14 residues. V shed 3 bases, J shed 5 bases, and the junction held 3 bases outside the gene matches. Using unique molecular identifiers, the investigators prepared the TCRbeta library. TCRdb called the PCR reads again in MiXCR, with one record for every CDR3 protein. The sample holds a few hundred thousand distinct CDR3 sequences, roughly 13% seen once. Sequenced here: PBMCs, mostly from graft donor cells, sampled 360 days after TCRalphabeta/CD19-depleted stem cell transplant. The sequence was collected from a male patient aged 10 to 17 who had a stem cell transplant for acute myeloid leukemia, so the T cells may come from the graft donor. V usage is TRBV18 and J usage is TRBJ2-7; 11 bases are shared with TRBD2. CDR3 protein: CASSPSGRGNEQYF. The CDR3 DNA sequence: TGTGCCAGCTCACCTAGCGGGAGGGGCAACGAGCAGTACTTC.